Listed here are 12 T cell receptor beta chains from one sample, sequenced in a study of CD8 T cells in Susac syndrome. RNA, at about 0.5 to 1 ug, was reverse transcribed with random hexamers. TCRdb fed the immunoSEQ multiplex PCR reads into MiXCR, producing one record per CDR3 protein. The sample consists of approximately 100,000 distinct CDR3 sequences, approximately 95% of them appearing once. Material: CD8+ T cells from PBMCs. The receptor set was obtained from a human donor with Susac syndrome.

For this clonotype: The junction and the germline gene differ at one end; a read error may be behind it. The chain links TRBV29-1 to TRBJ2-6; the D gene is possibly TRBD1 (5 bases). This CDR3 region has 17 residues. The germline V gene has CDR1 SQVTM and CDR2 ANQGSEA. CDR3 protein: CSVEDSVPLSGANVLIF. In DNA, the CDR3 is TGCAGCGTTGAAGATTCAGTGCCGCTTTCTGGGGCCAACGTCCTGATTTTC.

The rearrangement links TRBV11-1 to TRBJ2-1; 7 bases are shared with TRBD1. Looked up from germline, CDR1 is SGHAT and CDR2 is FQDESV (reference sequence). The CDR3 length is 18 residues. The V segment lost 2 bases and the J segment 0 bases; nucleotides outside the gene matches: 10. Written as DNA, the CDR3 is TGTGCCAGCAGCTTATACCCTTCGGACAGGAGCTCCTACAATGAGCAGTTCTTC. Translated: CASSLYPSDRSSYNEQFF.

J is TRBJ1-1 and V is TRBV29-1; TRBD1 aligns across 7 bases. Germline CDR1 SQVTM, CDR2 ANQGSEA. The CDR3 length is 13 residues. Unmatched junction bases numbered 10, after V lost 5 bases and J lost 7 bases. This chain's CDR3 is CSVRTGTDYEAFF. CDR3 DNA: TGCAGCGTTAGGACCGGGACAGATTATGAAGCTTTCTTT. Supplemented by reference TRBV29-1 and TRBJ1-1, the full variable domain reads SAVISQKPSRDICQRGTSLTIQCQVDSQVTMMFWYRQQPGQSLTLIATANQGSEATYESGFVIDKFPISRPNLTFSTLTVSNMSPEDSSIYLCSVRTGTDYEAFFGQGTRLTVV.

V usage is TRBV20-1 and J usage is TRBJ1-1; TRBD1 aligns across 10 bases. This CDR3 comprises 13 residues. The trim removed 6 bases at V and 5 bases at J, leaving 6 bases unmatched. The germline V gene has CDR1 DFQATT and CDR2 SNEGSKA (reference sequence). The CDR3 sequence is CSARDRGKTEAFF. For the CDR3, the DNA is TGCAGTGCAAGGGACAGGGGAAAGACTGAAGCTTTCTTT.

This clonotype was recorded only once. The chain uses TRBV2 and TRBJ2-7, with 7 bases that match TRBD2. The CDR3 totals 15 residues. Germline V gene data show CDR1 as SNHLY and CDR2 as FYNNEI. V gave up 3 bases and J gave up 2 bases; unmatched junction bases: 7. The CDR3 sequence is CASSEGRGTAYEQYF. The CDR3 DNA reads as TGTGCCAGCAGTGAGGGGCGGGGGACCGCCTACGAGCAGTACTTC.

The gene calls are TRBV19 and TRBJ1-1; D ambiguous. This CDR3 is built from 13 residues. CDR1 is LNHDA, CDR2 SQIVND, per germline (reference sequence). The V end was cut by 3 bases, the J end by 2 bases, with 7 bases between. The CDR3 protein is CASSMGSNTEAFF. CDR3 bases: TGTGCCAGTAGTATGGGGTCCAACACTGAAGCTTTCTTT.

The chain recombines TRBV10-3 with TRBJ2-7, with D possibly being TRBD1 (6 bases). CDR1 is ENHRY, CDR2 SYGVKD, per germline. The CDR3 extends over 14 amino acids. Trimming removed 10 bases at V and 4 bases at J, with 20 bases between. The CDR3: CATRDTSTLYEQYF. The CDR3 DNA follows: TGTGCCACCCGGGACACAAGCACACTATACGAGCAGTACTTC.

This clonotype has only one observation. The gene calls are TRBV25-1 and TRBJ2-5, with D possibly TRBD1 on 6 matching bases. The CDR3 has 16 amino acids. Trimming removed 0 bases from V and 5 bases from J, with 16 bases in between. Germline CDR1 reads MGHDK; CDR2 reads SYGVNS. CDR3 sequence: CASSEYTGQSRETQYF. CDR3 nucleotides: TGTGCCAGCAGTGAATATACCGGACAGAGCAGGGAGACCCAGTACTTC.

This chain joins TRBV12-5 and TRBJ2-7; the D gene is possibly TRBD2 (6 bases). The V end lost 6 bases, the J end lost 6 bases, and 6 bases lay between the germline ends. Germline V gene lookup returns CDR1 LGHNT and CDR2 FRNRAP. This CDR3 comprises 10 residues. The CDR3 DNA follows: TGTGCTAGTGGGGGGGGCGAGCAGTACTTC. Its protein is CASGGGEQYF. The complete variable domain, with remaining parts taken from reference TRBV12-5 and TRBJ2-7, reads DARVTQTPRHKVTEMGQEVTMRCQPILGHNTVFWYRQTMMQGLELLAYFRNRAPLDDSGMPKDRFSAEMPDATLATLKIQPSEPRDSAVYFCASGGGEQYFGPGTRLTVT.

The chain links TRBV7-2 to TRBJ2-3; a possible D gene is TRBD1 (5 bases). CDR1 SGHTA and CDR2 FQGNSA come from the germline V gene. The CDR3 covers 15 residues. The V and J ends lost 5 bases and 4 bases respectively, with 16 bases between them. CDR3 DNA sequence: TGTGCCAGCAGCCCCTCGCCAGGGTCCTCAGATACGCAGTATTTT. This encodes CASSPSPGSSDTQYF.

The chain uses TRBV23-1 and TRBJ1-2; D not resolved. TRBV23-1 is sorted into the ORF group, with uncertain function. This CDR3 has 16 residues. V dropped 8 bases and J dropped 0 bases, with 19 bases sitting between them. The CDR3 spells CASLPHTGPTNYGYTF. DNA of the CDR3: TGCGCCAGCCTCCCCCACACTGGGCCGACTAACTATGGCTACACCTTC.

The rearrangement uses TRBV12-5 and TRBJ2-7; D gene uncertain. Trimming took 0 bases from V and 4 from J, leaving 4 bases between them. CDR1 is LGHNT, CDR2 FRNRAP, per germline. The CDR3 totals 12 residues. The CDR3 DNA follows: TGTGCTAGTGGTTTGGTACTTTACGAGCAGTACTTC. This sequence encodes CASGLVLYEQYF.